These 18 T cell receptor beta chains came from one sample sequenced in a study of cytomegalovirus exposure and HLA in healthy donors. The primer mix had 60 Vbeta and 13 Jbeta primers. Using immunoSEQ multiplex PCR, the repertoire was profiled, and TCRdb retains in-frame clones only, with some absent. The repertoire has roughly 120,000 clones, under 80% of them found once; the top ten carry 13%. Material: PBMCs. All receptors come from an older woman in good health and CMV-seropositive.

The CDR3 sequence is CASSADRGYEQFF. The CDR3 nucleotides read TGTGCCAGCAGCGCGGACAGGGGATATGAGCAGTTCTTC. This chain joins TRBV11-2 and TRBJ2-1; 9 positions match TRBD1. Per germline, CDR1 SGHAT and CDR2 FQNNGV. This CDR3 is built from 13 residues. The junction had 4 bases not matched to a gene; V was cut back by 5 bases and J by 8 bases.

This clone was recorded a few times. V gene TRBV7-9 combines with J gene TRBJ2-3; 11 bases are a match to TRBD2. Germline V gene lookup returns CDR1 SEHNR and CDR2 FQNEAQ (reference sequence). V shed 2 bases and J 4 bases; nucleotides not matched to a gene: 11. The CDR3 has 18 residues. The CDR3 coding sequence is TGTGCCAGCAGCTTATACAGTGGTAGCGGGGGGGCGGCAGATACGCAGTATTTT. Its protein product is CASSLYSGSGGAADTQYF.

The table lists this clone with a few counts. The rearrangement uses TRBV7-9 and TRBJ2-3, with D maybe TRBD2 (6 bases). Looked up from germline, CDR1 is SEHNR and CDR2 is FQNEAQ (reference sequence). This CDR3 has 16 residues. V gave up 1 base and J gave up 5 bases, with 16 bases separating them. This CDR3 reads CASSLGRGGGKDTQYF. DNA of the CDR3: TGTGCCAGCAGCTTAGGGCGGGGAGGAGGTAAAGATACGCAGTATTTT. Filled out from reference TRBV7-9 and TRBJ2-3, the complete variable domain reads DTGVSQNPRHKITKRGQNVTFRCDPISEHNRLYWYRQTLGQGPEFLTYFQNEAQLEKSRLLSDRFSAERPKGSFSTLEIQRTEQGDSAMYLCASSLGRGGGKDTQYFGPGTRLTVL.

The chain has TRBV2 and TRBJ1-5; D is unresolved. In germline, CDR1 is SNHLY, CDR2 FYNNEI. Trimming removed 2 bases from V and 3 bases from J, with 8 bases in between. The CDR3 covers 14 residues. The CDR3 region is CASSERGSNQPQHF. CDR3 DNA: TGTGCCAGCAGTGAAAGAGGCTCCAATCAGCCCCAGCATTTT.

This chain joins TRBV5-8 and TRBJ2-3, with D tentatively TRBD2 (5 bases). The CDR3 totals 13 residues. V gave up 2 bases and J gave up 4 bases, with 8 bases separating them. The germline CDR1 and CDR2 sequences are SGHTS and YDEGEE. CDR3 bases: TGTGCCAGCAGCTTCCGGGGTGCAGATACGCAGTATTTT. As protein: CASSFRGADTQYF.

Here the CDR3 reads CASSEGPRGVYGYTF. CDR3 sequence (DNA): TGTGCCAGCAGTGAGGGGCCGCGGGGGGTCTATGGCTACACCTTC. V gene TRBV6-4 combines with J gene TRBJ1-2; a possible D gene is TRBD1 (5 bases). CDR1 and CDR2 (germline): MRHNA, SNTAGT. There are 15 residues in the CDR3. The V and J ends lost 3 bases and 4 bases respectively, with 15 bases between them.

Remarks on this clone: The junction departs from the called germline gene at one end, perhaps through a read error. The rearrangement links TRBV4-3 to TRBJ1-1, with TRBD1 matching 9 bases. CDR1 and CDR2 (germline): LGHNA, YSLEER. The CDR3 has 16 residues. The CDR3 sequence: CASSQVGTGRNAEAFF. The DNA of the CDR3 is TGCGCCAGCAGCCAAGTGGGGACAGGGAGGAACGCTGAAGCTTTCTTT.

This chain's CDR3 is CASSESSANTGELFF. In DNA, the CDR3 is TGTGCCAGCAGTGAGTCTAGCGCGAACACCGGGGAGCTGTTTTTT. The gene calls are TRBV2 and TRBJ2-2; weak D call: TRBD2 (6 bases). Per the germline V gene, CDR1 is SNHLY and CDR2 is FYNNEI. The V gene lost 3 bases and the J gene lost 0 bases, with 8 bases spanning the gap. The CDR3 is made up of 15 amino acids. The whole variable domain, remainder taken from reference TRBV2 and TRBJ2-2, is EPEVTQTPSHQVTQMGQEVILRCVPISNHLYFYWYRQILGQKVEFLVSFYNNEISEKSEIFDDQFSVERPDGSNFTLKIRSTKLEDSAMYFCASSESSANTGELFFGEGSRLTVL.

V is TRBV2 and J is TRBJ2-2; 8 nucleotides align to TRBD2. The CDR3 is made up of 13 amino acids. In germline, CDR1 is SNHLY, CDR2 FYNNEI. Trimming took 7 bases from V and 5 from J; bases not matched to a gene: 3. The CDR3: CASMRGETGELFF. The CDR3, as DNA: TGTGCCAGCATGCGGGGGGAAACCGGGGAGCTGTTTTTT.

This sequence joins TRBV10-2 and TRBJ2-7; 8 positions agree with TRBD1. Germline loops: CDR1 WSHSY, CDR2 SAAADI. The CDR3 totals 18 residues. J gave up 0 bases and V 3 bases, and 13 bases lay outside the gene matches. CDR3 coding DNA: TGCGCCAGCAGTGACCCCCTCCGACAGGGGAAGAGCTCCTACGAGCAGTACTTC. Translation: CASSDPLRQGKSSYEQYF.

This clone was seen a few times. The rearrangement links TRBV30 to TRBJ2-5; 8 nucleotides align to TRBD2. Per the germline V gene, CDR1 is GTSNPN and CDR2 is SVGIG (reference sequence). CDR3 size: 15 residues. V shed 0 bases, J shed 2 bases, and the junction held 5 bases outside the gene matches. CDR3 nucleotide sequence: TGTGCCTGGAGTGTAATAGCGGGGCTACAAGAGACCCAGTACTTC. Encoded protein: CAWSVIAGLQETQYF.

The chain uses TRBV11-2 and TRBJ2-3; TRBD1 is a possible D gene (6 bases). The V gene lost 0 bases and the J gene lost 2 bases, with 9 bases spanning the gap. Per germline, CDR1 SGHAT and CDR2 FQNNGV. The CDR3 is 15 residues long. The CDR3: CASSLDRGFTDTQYF. The CDR3 DNA reads TGTGCCAGCAGCTTAGACAGGGGATTCACAGATACGCAGTATTTT.

The rearrangement uses TRBV25-1 and TRBJ1-2, with D unresolved. The CDR3 has 14 residues. V lost 1 base and J 8 bases, leaving 14 bases between the germline ends. CDR1 MGHDK and CDR2 SYGVNS come from the germline V gene. The CDR3 loop reads CASSEFGESEGYTF. The CDR3 region has the DNA TGTGCCAGCAGTGAATTCGGGGAATCTGAAGGCTACACCTTC.

The chain joins TRBV25-1 to TRBJ1-2; the D gene is possibly TRBD1 (6 bases). V was pared by 2 bases and J by 5 bases, with 21 bases between. Per the germline V gene, CDR1 is MGHDK and CDR2 is SYGVNS. The CDR3 length is 17 residues. The CDR3 loop is CASSEGGRTSPGYGYTF. The CDR3 coding sequence is TGTGCCAGCAGTGAAGGGGGCCGGACAAGCCCGGGGTATGGCTACACCTTC.

This chain links TRBV6-1 with TRBJ2-3; D might be TRBD1 (5 bases). Germline CDR1 and CDR2: MNHNS and SASEGT. This CDR3 is built from 15 residues. With 6 bases removed from V and 5 bases from J, the gap between germline ends came to 18 bases. The CDR3 sequence is CASSGPQTDRDTQYF. As DNA, the CDR3 is TGTGCCAGCAGCGGCCCGCAGACAGATAGAGATACGCAGTATTTT.

The chain has TRBV6-5 and TRBJ2-7, with D tentatively TRBD2 (5 bases). Trimming pared 2 bases from V and 2 bases from J, leaving 13 bases between. In germline, CDR1 is MNHEY, CDR2 SVGAGI. The CDR3 loop spans 15 amino acids. The CDR3 coding sequence is TGTGCCAGCAGTTACAGCGGCAAAGAAACCTACGAGCAGTACTTC. It yields the protein CASSYSGKETYEQYF.

The CDR3 loop is CASSQDLGGRAQETQYF. The CDR3 DNA reads as TGCGCCAGCAGCCAAGATCTGGGCGGGAGGGCCCAAGAGACCCAGTACTTC. This chain uses TRBV4-3 with TRBJ2-5; 9 bases align to TRBD2. The junction had 6 bases not matched to a gene; V was cut back by 0 bases and J by 1 base. There are 17 residues in the CDR3. Germline assignment: CDR1 LGHNA and CDR2 YSLEER.

V gene TRBV7-2 combines with J gene TRBJ1-2; no definite D call. The CDR3 has 13 residues. Per the germline V gene, CDR1 is SGHTA and CDR2 is FQGNSA. With 2 bases removed from V and 8 bases from J, the gap between germline ends came to 12 bases. This CDR3 reads CASSLTVNSGYTF. The CDR3 region has the DNA TGTGCCAGCAGCTTAACAGTGAACTCGGGCTACACCTTC.